Given below is one TCR beta chain in context. Its target is not known. Repertoires were generated with immunoSEQ multiplex PCR, while TCRdb's copy carries only in-frame clones and drops some. The sample lists about 45,000 clones, roughly two thirds occurring once. Before sequencing, viral peptide pools were used by the ViraFEST assay to expand antigen-specific CD4+ T cells. Following a roughly eleven-day culture, CD4+ T cells were purified. Between March and December 2020, the person had a SARS-CoV-2 infection that PCR confirmed. It was on days 3 and 7 that half the medium was replaced with IL-2 medium. This sample stems from a study of vaccination effects on CD4 cells after COVID-19. The CDR3 is made up of 15 amino acids. Germline lookup yields CDR1 LNHDA and CDR2 SQIVND (reference sequence). The V and J ends lost 6 bases and 2 bases respectively, with 16 bases between them. Notes on the study in general: New vaccine-induced clones were the main type among post-vaccine spike-reactive clones in convalescents. The authors studied few convalescent patients and collected no early post-infection timepoints. Marked clonal contraction of both clone types appeared late after vaccination.

This rearrangement joins TRBV19 to TRBJ1-2; the D gene is possibly TRBD1 (5 bases). The sample here was CD4+ T cells from PBMCs cultured with a peptide pool, taken before COVID-19 vaccination. This receptor was taken from a human donor who had a prior SARS-CoV-2 infection. The CDR3 here is CASSFFSGGNYGYTF. The CDR3 nucleotides read TGTGCCAGTAGCTTTTTTTCCGGGGGAAACTATGGCTACACCTTC.